This entry is about one TCR beta chain. Its antigen is undetermined. Germline V gene sequence: CDR1 LNHDA, CDR2 SQIVND (reference sequence). Trimming shortened V by 0 bases and J by 1 base, and 6 bases separated the two germline ends. The length of the CDR3 is 14 residues. These data originate in a study of T cell responses to AZD1222 COVID-19 vaccine. Findings of the study overall: There were mostly white British donors and more females than males, and clonal diversity was possibly underestimated.

Sequencing was performed with immunoSEQ multiplex PCR; in TCRdb, only in-frame clones are kept and a portion is missing. The profile shows about 70,000 clones, less than 85% of them singletons. The chain is built from TRBV19 and TRBJ1-2, with D hard to call. This receptor was identified in an adult in good health. The sequencing here drew on peripheral blood, taken on day 0 of AZD1222 vaccination. The CDR3 is CASSIDHNNYGYTF. CDR3 nucleotides: TGTGCCAGTAGTATAGATCACAATAACTATGGCTACACCTTC.